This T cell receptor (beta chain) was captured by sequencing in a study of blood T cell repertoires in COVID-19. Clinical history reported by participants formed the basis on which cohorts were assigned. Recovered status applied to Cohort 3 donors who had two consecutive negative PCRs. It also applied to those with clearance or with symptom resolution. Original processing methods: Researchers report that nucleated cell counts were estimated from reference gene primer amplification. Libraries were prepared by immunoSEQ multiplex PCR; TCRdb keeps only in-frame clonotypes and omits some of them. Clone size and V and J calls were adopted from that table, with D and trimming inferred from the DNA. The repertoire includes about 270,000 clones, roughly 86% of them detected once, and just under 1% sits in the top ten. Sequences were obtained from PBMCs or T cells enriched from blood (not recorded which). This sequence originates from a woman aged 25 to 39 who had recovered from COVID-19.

The CDR3 DNA reads as TGTGCCAGTAGTGGCGGGACCATCTCGAACTATGGCTACACCTTC. Protein sequence: CASSGGTISNYGYTF. J is TRBJ1-2 and V is TRBV19; D possibly corresponds to TRBD1 (5 bases). Germline V gene lookup returns CDR1 LNHDA and CDR2 SQIVND (reference sequence). The ends were cut back, 5 bases at V and 2 bases at J, with 15 bases in the middle. The CDR3 is 15 amino acids.